This TCR beta chain is drawn from a study of glioma-infiltrating T cells after dendritic cell vaccination. Overall study context: Autologous tumor lysate was loaded overnight onto monocyte-derived dendritic cells grown less than 8 days with IL-4 and GM-CSF.

This clone was recorded a few times. CDR1 is KGHSH, CDR2 LQKENI, per germline. CDR3 length: 14 amino acids. The V end was cut by 3 bases, the J end by 0 bases, with 6 bases between. Primers: 60 V beta forward and 13 J beta reverse. Generated by immunoSEQ multiplex PCR, the TCRdb table keeps only in-frame clones and is missing some. The table records 45,000 to 60,000 clones, about four fifths of them present only once. Noted time point: after dendritic cell vaccination, including at tumor progression/relapse. Before vaccination, two weeks after the third vaccination, and at progression, PBMC were collected.

The V call is TRBV18, the J call TRBJ1-3; D gene unclear. The origin of this receptor is a human donor with glioblastoma. The sequencing here drew on blood, taken after dendritic cell vaccination. The DNA of the CDR3 is TGTGCCAGCTCACCGCAGGACTCTGGAAACACCATATATTTT. It codes for CASSPQDSGNTIYF.